This T cell receptor beta chain is drawn from a study of regulatory T cells in long-lasting Graves disease. Arm-PCR with iRepertoire HTBI primers amplified the CDR3 regions for these TCR beta libraries. Using its own MiXCR run on the multiplex PCR reads, TCRdb lists one record per CDR3 protein. The sample records 400,000 to 500,000 distinct CDR3 sequences, 11% to 15% being singletons. The CDR3 contains 12 residues. V lost 5 bases to trimming and J lost 4 bases, with 9 bases between them. The germline V gene has CDR1 MDHEN and CDR2 SYDVKM. This clonotype occurred many times. Indicated time point: newly diagnosed GD, antithyroid drugs for less than 3 months. Extracted PBMC RNA gave rise to the TCR library. These data are also associated with another study on T cells in Graves' hyperthyroidism and ophthalmopathy.

The rearrangement links TRBV28 to TRBJ2-7; D not certain. This sequence was found in a woman in her 50s with Graves disease. Specimen: peripheral blood mononuclear cells (PBMCs), collected at new diagnosis, from a patient treated with antithyroid drugs. CDR3 bases: TGTGCCAGCAGTGTAGGCCAGTACGAGCAGTACTTC. Protein: CASSVGQYEQYF.